These T cell receptor beta chains were read from a single sample in a study of T cell responses to AZD1222 COVID-19 vaccine. This table comes from immunoSEQ multiplex PCR, and its TCRdb copy is limited to in-frame clones, with some not included. The table records around 180,000 clones, approximately 90% of them present only once. Sequencing was performed on peripheral blood, taken 28 days after the second AZD1222 dose. The receptors here all came from an adult who received the AZD1222 COVID-19 vaccine. The CDR3 runs from the conserved cysteine through the conserved F or W. Each record gives: D gene, J gene, V gene, clone size, CDR3 DNA, CDR3 protein. The D gene is left open where the match is weak. The size field is filled for only some rows; it gives once, few, many or a size class.

- TRBJ2-7 TRBV19 - TGTGCCAGTAGTATAGGCAGGATGAGCTACGAGCAGTACTTC CASSIGRMSYEQYF
- TRBJ1-2 TRBV28 - TGTGCCAGCAGCCCCCCGGTTAACTATGGCTACACCTTC CASSPPVNYGYTF
TRBD1 TRBJ1-3 TRBV25-1 few TGTGCCAGCTTGGGACAGGGCTCTGGAAACACCATATATTTT CASLGQGSGNTIYF
TRBD1 TRBJ2-1 TRBV7-9 once TGTGCCAGCAGCCCAAGACAGGGGAGTGAGCAGTTCTTC CASSPRQGSEQFF
- TRBJ2-5 TRBV5-4 - TGTGCCAGCAGCTTGTTGGGAGGGGGCTTAGAGACCCAGTACTTC CASSLLGGGLETQYF
TRBD2 TRBJ2-7 TRBV6-2/TRBV6-3 once TGTGCCAGCAGCGACCTCGGGGGGGTCGAGCAGTACTTC CASSDLGGVEQYF
TRBD1 TRBJ1-1 TRBV5-6 - TGTGCCAGCAGCTTCTCCTTCGGGACAGGGACCACTGAAGCTTTCTTT CASSFSFGTGTTEAFF
TRBD1 TRBJ1-4 TRBV5-1 - TGCGCCAGCAGCTCGCGACAGGGCGCTGGGGAAAAACTGTTTTTT CASSSRQGAGEKLFF
- TRBJ2-7 TRBV6-2/TRBV6-3 once TGTGCCAGCAGTTACTCTGGAGGCTATTCCTACGAGCAGTACTTC CASSYSGGYSYEQYF
- TRBJ2-7 TRBV27 once TGTGCCAGCAGTAACCTCGGACAGCCCTACGAGCAGTACTTC CASSNLGQPYEQYF
- TRBJ2-1 TRBV15 - TGTGCCACCAGCACCCGACTAGAGATCTCCTACAATGAGCAGTTCTTC CATSTRLEISYNEQFF
- TRBJ1-2 TRBV5-6 - TGTGCCTCCACCGATCTAAAGGGCTACACCTTC CASTDLKGYTF
TRBD2 TRBJ2-7 TRBV28 once TGTGCCAGCAGCGGGGGGTCACACGAGCAGTACTTC CASSGGSHEQYF
- TRBJ1-1 TRBV9 once TGTGCCAGCAGCGGGCACAGGGAAGGGGACACTGAAGCTTTCTTT CASSGHREGDTEAFF
- TRBJ1-5 TRBV6-5 - TGTGCCAGCAAGGGCGGTTCCAATCAGCCCCAGCATTTT CASKGGSNQPQHF
TRBD1 TRBJ1-1 TRBV30 - TGTGCCTGGAGTCTGGGGACAGGGCCCACTGAAGCTTTCTTT CAWSLGTGPTEAFF
- TRBJ2-5 TRBV4-3 - TGCGCCAGCAGCTCAACAACCAGCCGGGAGACCCAGTACTTC CASSSTTSRETQYF
TRBD1 TRBJ2-2 TRBV10-3 - TGTGCCATCAGTGCAGGGGGCGCTGGGAGCGGGGAGCTGTTTTTT CAISAGGAGSGELFF
- TRBJ2-2 TRBV6-4 - TGTGCCAGCAGTGACTCGAATTCCGGGGAGCTGTTTTTT CASSDSNSGELFF
- TRBJ2-7 TRBV29-1 once TGCAGCGTTATCGGGACACACCGTTACGAGCAGTACTTC CSVIGTHRYEQYF
- TRBJ1-4 TRBV4-3 - TGCGCCAGCAGCCAAGATGGGGGCGTAGCAACTAATGAAAAACTGTTTTTT CASSQDGGVATNEKLFF
TRBD1 TRBJ1-2 TRBV3-1/TRBV3-2 - TGTGCCAGCAGTCTTGACAGGGGCCCCCCTCTCTATGGCTACACCTTC CASSLDRGPPLYGYTF
- TRBJ2-7 TRBV5-8 - TGTGCCAGCAGCTTGGCGCCCGGGACACCTTCCTACGAGCAGTACTTC CASSLAPGTPSYEQYF
TRBD1 TRBJ1-1 TRBV27 - TGTGCCAGCAGTTACAGGGGCTACACTGAAGCTTTCTTT CASSYRGYTEAFF
- TRBJ2-5 TRBV18 - TGTGCCAGCTCACCACTGCCAAGTCACCAAGAGACCCAGTACTTC CASSPLPSHQETQYF
- TRBJ2-5 TRBV20-1 once TGCAGTGCTAGTCTAGGGCATGGCGAGACCCAGTACTTC CSASLGHGETQYF
TRBD1 TRBJ1-1 TRBV19 - TGTGCCAGTAGTCCCGGACAGGGAAGCACTGAAGCTTTCTTT CASSPGQGSTEAFF
TRBD2 TRBJ2-7 TRBV10-3 - TGTGCCATCAGTGATCTACTAGCGGGAGGCGAGCAGTACTTC CAISDLLAGGEQYF
- TRBJ1-3 TRBV7-2 once TGTGCCAGCAGCTCCGAAACTTGGGGTGGAAACACCATATATTTT CASSSETWGGNTIYF
- TRBJ2-7 TRBV18 - TGTGCCAGCTCACCACCGGGCCACTACGAGCAGTACTTC CASSPPGHYEQYF
- TRBJ1-1 TRBV27 - TGTGCCAGCAGGCGACTAGGGGGTAGCGGGAACACTGAAGCTTTCTTT CASRRLGGSGNTEAFF
- TRBJ1-6 TRBV3-1/TRBV3-2 few TGTGCCAGCAGCCAAGTCAACAGGGCACCCCTCCACTTT CASSQVNRAPLHF
TRBD1 TRBJ1-2 TRBV19 - TGTGCCAGTAGTCCCCCGCCGGGACAGGGGCACTATGGCTACACCTTC CASSPPPGQGHYGYTF
- TRBJ2-7 TRBV27 - TGTGCCAGCAGCACTTCAGCGCTACTCTCCTACGAGCAGTACTTC CASSTSALLSYEQYF
- TRBJ2-7 TRBV7-2 - TGTGCCAGCGGGGGGGGGACAACCTACGAGCAGTACTTC CASGGGTTYEQYF
TRBD1 TRBJ2-5 TRBV6-5 - TGTGCCAGCAGTTACCGAACAGGGGGTCGCGAAGAGACCCAGTACTTC CASSYRTGGREETQYF
- TRBJ2-2 TRBV7-2 - TGTGCCAGCAGCTTACCCTTTTCCGGGGAGCTGTTTTTT CASSLPFSGELFF
- TRBJ1-1 TRBV28 - TGTGCCGCAGTCCTGCCGAGGGGGAGCACTGAAGCTTTCTTT CAAVLPRGSTEAFF
- TRBJ2-7 TRBV7-2 - TGTGCCAGCCGTGAGGCAGGGGCGGGTGAGCAGTACTTC CASREAGAGEQYF
- TRBJ1-1 TRBV18 once TGTGCCAGCTCACCACAGGGACTCAACACTGAAGCTTTCTTT CASSPQGLNTEAFF
- TRBJ1-6 TRBV7-9 - TGTGCCAGCAGCTTAGAGGGCTCCTATAATTCACCCCTCCACTTT CASSLEGSYNSPLHF
- TRBJ1-1 TRBV5-1 - TGCGCCAGCAGCTCCTATATAGGGGACACTGAAGCTTTCTTT CASSSYIGDTEAFF
- TRBJ2-2 TRBV27 - TGTGCCAGCAGTTTGTCCACGGTCACCGGGGAGCTGTTTTTT CASSLSTVTGELFF
TRBD1 TRBJ1-1 TRBV5-1 - TGCGCCAGCAGCTTGGGGACAGGGGTGAACACTGAAGCTTTCTTT CASSLGTGVNTEAFF
- TRBJ2-7 TRBV18 - TGTGCCAGCTCACCGGACTACGAGCAGTACTTC CASSPDYEQYF
- TRBJ2-6 TRBV24-1 - TGTGCCACCAGTGATCGAGGGAGTGACTCTGGGGCCAACGTCCTGACTTTC CATSDRGSDSGANVLTF
- TRBJ2-1 TRBV11-3 few TGTGCCAGCAGTCGACAGGTCCACAATGAGCAGTTCTTC CASSRQVHNEQFF